This TCR beta chain came from a study of blood T cells in healthy people across ages. Through a sample-barcoded 5' primer and a J-beta primer mix, a second PCR was run for about 6 to 11 cycles. TCRdb itself ran the 5' RACE reads through MiXCR, one entry per CDR3 protein. There are some 760,000 distinct CDR3 sequences in the sample; approximately 25% occur only once, and more than 3% lies in the top ten. V was cut by 7 bases and J by 0 bases, with 14 bases left in between. CDR3 length: 15 amino acids. This sample also appeared in a second study, on T cells of mothers and their children. From that paper: From each mother came over 8.5 million TCR beta CDR3 reads, and from each child came a few million.

The source is a boy aged 5-17 years in good health. Sequencing used blood. This chain uses TRBV12-3 or TRBV12-4 with TRBJ2-3; unclear D gene. The CDR3 DNA reads as TGTGCCAGCACCCTGGGTGGAGATAGCACAGATACGCAGTATTTT. This translates into CASTLGGDSTDTQYF.